Included here is one TCR beta chain sequence, with context. The entry originates in a study of blood T cell repertoires in COVID-19. As for the study in general: The United States, Italy and Spain were the sources of the acute and convalescent COVID-19 samples.

As originally analysed: Reference gene primer amplification gave nucleated cell count estimates. TCRdb's table, derived via immunoSEQ multiplex PCR, lists solely in-frame clones and lacks some. The V and J calls and clone size come from that table; D and trimming were worked out from the DNA. Of about 330,000 clones in the sample, around 90% were seen once. Germline loops: CDR1 SGHDT, CDR2 YYEEEE. V was cut by 5 bases and J by 2 bases, with 11 bases left in between. The CDR3 totals 13 residues. Participants' reported clinical history set cohort assignment. Recovered Cohort 3 donors showed two negative PCRs, clearance, or symptom resolution.

The V gene is TRBV5-6, the J gene TRBJ2-7; TRBD1 might be the D (5 bases). The clonotype was recovered from a woman in her 30s who had recovered from COVID-19. The sample comprised PBMCs or T cells enriched from blood (not recorded which). The CDR3, as DNA: TGTGCCAGCAGTACGACAGCGCCCTACGAGCAGTACTTC. Amino acid sequence: CASSTTAPYEQYF.